The 26 T cell receptor beta chains below were found in one sample sequenced in a study of blood T cell repertoires in COVID-19. Sequenced by immunoSEQ multiplex PCR; TCRdb stores in-frame clones only, minus some. This table holds over 200,000 clones, more than 80% found once. Specimen: PBMCs or T cells enriched from blood (not recorded which). Source of these receptors: a man aged 55 to 70 who had recovered from COVID-19.

V usage is TRBV11-3 and J usage is TRBJ2-7; D is possibly TRBD1 (5 bases). This CDR3 has 14 amino acids. Germline V gives CDR1 SGHNT, CDR2 YENEEA. V was clipped by 1 base and J by 4 bases, with 11 bases between them. The CDR3 DNA is TGTGCCAGCAGCTTAGGCGCAGGGCGGTACGAGCAGTACTTC. This encodes CASSLGAGRYEQYF.

J is TRBJ1-1 and V is TRBV5-1; D ambiguous. The CDR3 length is 15 residues. V was cut by 0 bases and J by 2 bases, with 11 bases left in between. Germline CDR1 reads SGHRS; CDR2 reads YFSETQ. The CDR3: CASSLVGGPNTEAFF. Here the CDR3 DNA reads TGCGCCAGCAGCTTGGTTGGAGGACCAAACACTGAAGCTTTCTTT.

This sequence joins TRBV2 and TRBJ1-2, with no clear D. Looked up from germline, CDR1 is SNHLY and CDR2 is FYNNEI. V shed 2 bases and J shed 4 bases, with 5 bases lying between them. This CDR3 has 12 residues. CDR3 sequence (DNA): TGTGCCAGCAGTGAAAACAGCTATGGCTACACCTTC. This translates into CASSENSYGYTF.

The rearrangement uses TRBV11-2 and TRBJ1-4, with TRBD1 matching 7 bases. The ends lost 0 bases at V and 4 bases at J; junction bases unmatched: 2. Germline V gene data show CDR1 as SGHAT and CDR2 as FQNNGV. This CDR3 has 15 amino acids. The CDR3 here is CASSLDRGVNEKLFF. The CDR3 bases are TGTGCCAGCAGCTTAGACAGGGGGGTTAATGAAAAACTGTTTTTT.

This clone was observed once. The J gene is TRBJ1-1, the V gene TRBV6-1; 7 bases are a match to TRBD1. There are 14 residues in the CDR3. The J segment lost 7 bases and the V segment lost 0 bases, leaving 5 bases of the junction unmatched. Germline V gene sequence: CDR1 MNHNS, CDR2 SASEGT. CDR3: CASSEAGTVREAFF. Written as DNA, the CDR3 is TGTGCCAGCAGTGAAGCGGGGACAGTCCGTGAAGCTTTCTTT.

The chain couples TRBV11-2 to TRBJ1-6; D is undetermined. V shed 1 base and J shed 7 bases, with 11 bases lying between them. This CDR3 spans 15 amino acids. Germline V CDR1 and CDR2: SGHAT, FQNNGV. CDR3 sequence (DNA): TGTGCCAGCAGCTTAGCGTCCGGGTTCAATTCACCCCTCCACTTT. Translated, it gives CASSLASGFNSPLHF.

The J gene is TRBJ1-6, the V gene TRBV12-5; D is uncertain. Germline assignment: CDR1 LGHNT and CDR2 FRNRAP. Trimming cost V 5 bases and J 0 bases, with 5 bases left between them. The CDR3 is 14 amino acids. The CDR3 DNA follows: TGTGCTAGTGGTCTAAGCTCCTATAATTCACCCCTCCACTTT. Its translation is CASGLSSYNSPLHF.

The chain links TRBV5-4 to TRBJ2-5; 10 bases agree with TRBD2. J was trimmed by 2 bases and V by 4 bases; bases with no gene match: 11. The CDR3 is 17 amino acids. Germline values: CDR1 SGHNT, CDR2 YYREEE (reference sequence). The CDR3 DNA sequence: TGTGCCAGCAGCCCCGGGGGAGCGGGGGGGGAGCAAGAGACCCAGTACTTC. Translating it yields CASSPGGAGGEQETQYF.

This sequence joins TRBV13 and TRBJ1-3; D is possibly TRBD1 (5 bases). The CDR3 length is 16 residues. The V gene lost 6 bases and the J gene lost 0 bases, with 15 bases spanning the gap. The V gene's germline CDR1 is PRHDT and CDR2 FYEKMQ (reference sequence). The CDR3 is CASSFRGDPSGNTIYF. The CDR3 DNA is TGTGCCAGCAGTTTTCGGGGGGATCCCTCTGGAAACACCATATATTTT.

The V call is TRBV27, the J call TRBJ2-7; tentatively, D is TRBD1 (7 bases). This CDR3 region has 17 residues. The V gene lost 2 bases and the J gene lost 1 base, with 18 bases spanning the gap. Per germline, CDR1 MNHEY and CDR2 SMNVEV (reference sequence). In DNA, the CDR3 is TGTGCCAGCAGTTTAAAGCAGGGGGGATCCTTTTCCTACGAGCAGTACTTC. It is translated as CASSLKQGGSFSYEQYF.

Remarks on this clone: Other nucleotide sequences in the sample specify the same CDR3. The chain employs TRBV6-5 and TRBJ1-1; TRBD1 might be the D (5 bases). V lost 6 bases and J 1 base, leaving 6 bases between the germline ends. The germline V gene encodes CDR1 MNHEY and CDR2 SVGAGI. The CDR3 has 12 amino acids. The CDR3 sequence is CASSTGNTEAFF. CDR3 nucleotide sequence: TGTGCCAGCAGCACAGGGAACACTGAAGCTTTCTTT.

The chain uses TRBV6-2 or TRBV6-3 and TRBJ1-4; 7 nucleotides match TRBD1. The germline CDR1 and CDR2 sequences are MNHEY and SVGEGT. V trimming: 6 bases; J trimming: 0 bases; junction bases outside the gene matches: 7. The CDR3 sequence is 16 residues long. As DNA, the CDR3 is TGTGCCAGCAGCCCGGGACAGCTTTCAACTAATGAAAAACTGTTTTTT. The encoded protein is CASSPGQLSTNEKLFF.

In this sample, this clone turned up a few times. This chain connects TRBV19 to TRBJ2-7; possibly TRBD1 for D (5 bases). The V gene lost 4 bases and the J gene lost 2 bases, with 15 bases spanning the gap. This CDR3 contains 15 residues. Germline V gives CDR1 LNHDA, CDR2 SQIVND (reference sequence). The CDR3, as DNA: TGTGCCAGTAGTAACCGCGCGGCAGGGACCTACGAGCAGTACTTC. Encoded protein: CASSNRAAGTYEQYF.

V usage is TRBV7-9 and J usage is TRBJ2-2, with D maybe TRBD2 (5 bases). Trimming cost V 5 bases and J 0 bases, with 13 bases left between them. CDR3 length: 16 amino acids. Germline loops: CDR1 SEHNR, CDR2 FQNEAQ (reference sequence). The CDR3 protein is CASSTDGKTNTGELFF. CDR3 sequence (DNA): TGTGCCAGCAGCACAGACGGGAAGACGAACACCGGGGAGCTGTTTTTT.

V and J are TRBV30 and TRBJ1-4; D unclear. Germline loops: CDR1 GTSNPN, CDR2 SVGIG (reference sequence). CDR3 length: 15 residues. The V end was cut by 0 bases, the J end by 8 bases, with 16 bases between. CDR3: CAWSVPRVAAEKLFF. In DNA, the CDR3 is TGTGCCTGGAGTGTACCGCGGGTGGCCGCAGAAAAACTGTTTTTT.

This chain uses TRBV2 with TRBJ1-2; a possible D gene is TRBD1 (5 bases). CDR1 is SNHLY and CDR2 is FYNNEI in the germline V gene. V lost 3 bases, J lost 7 bases, and 12 bases lay in between. The CDR3 sequence is 13 residues long. This CDR3 reads CASSENRGFGYTF. DNA of the CDR3: TGTGCCAGCAGTGAGAATAGGGGATTTGGCTACACCTTC.

The chain couples TRBV5-6 to TRBJ1-1; 8 bases align to TRBD1. V trimming: 5 bases; J trimming: 4 bases; junction bases outside the gene matches: 13. Germline assignment: CDR1 SGHDT and CDR2 YYEEEE. The CDR3 loop spans 16 amino acids. DNA for the CDR3: TGTGCCAGCAGTGGAGTTGTCAGGGGGCGAGGCACTGAAGCTTTCTTT. It translates to CASSGVVRGRGTEAFF.

The CDR3 DNA follows: TGTGCCAGCAGCCAAGAGGGACACAAGAACTATGGCTACACCTTC. Translation gives CASSQEGHKNYGYTF. The J gene is TRBJ1-2, the V gene TRBV3-1 (or the pseudogene TRBV3-2); maybe TRBD1 (6 bases). The V end lost 0 bases, the J end lost 2 bases, and 10 bases lay between the germline ends. The CDR3 is 15 residues long. Germline V gene data show CDR1 as LGHDT and CDR2 as YNNKEL (reference sequence).

CDR3 DNA sequence: TGTGCCAGTAGTACGCAGGGGGCGTCCTACGAGCAGTACTTC. The encoded protein is CASSTQGASYEQYF. This chain links TRBV19 with TRBJ2-7; TRBD1 matches 8 bases. Germline assignment: CDR1 LNHDA and CDR2 SQIVND (reference sequence). Losses at the gene ends were 4 bases for V and 1 base for J; bases not matched to a gene: 3. CDR3 length equals 14 residues.

The chain uses TRBV29-1 and TRBJ2-5, with 8 bases that match TRBD2. The V gene's germline CDR1 is SQVTM and CDR2 ANQGSEA. CDR3 length equals 14 residues. Trimming took 1 base from V and 1 from J; bases not matched to a gene: 2. The CDR3 DNA reads as TGCAGCGTTGAAGCAGCGGGGGCCCAAGAGACCCAGTACTTC. The encoded protein is CSVEAAGAQETQYF.

This clone appeared a single time. The V call is TRBV5-6, the J call TRBJ1-6; the D is unclear. Germline CDR1 SGHDT, CDR2 YYEEEE. The CDR3 spans 15 residues. V was trimmed by 0 bases and J by 6 bases, leaving 10 bases between them. The CDR3 reads CASSLGERSNSPLHF. DNA for the CDR3: TGTGCCAGCAGCTTGGGGGAGAGGAGTAATTCACCCCTCCACTTT.

The chain uses TRBV7-2 and TRBJ1-6; D remains ambiguous. V was shortened by 1 base and J by 10 bases, with 8 bases between the two germline ends. The CDR3 covers 13 residues. Germline CDR1 and CDR2: SGHTA and FQGNSA. The CDR3 DNA reads as TGTGCCAGCAGCTTAGACTTTTTCTCACCCCTCCACTTT. This gives the protein CASSLDFFSPLHF. Looking up the rest from reference TRBV7-2 and TRBJ1-6 gives the full variable domain: GAGVSQSPSNKVTEKGKDVELRCDPISGHTALYWYRQSLGQGLEFLIYFQGNSAPDKSGLPSDRFSAERTGGSVSTLTIQRTQQEDSAVYLCASSLDFFSPLHFGNGTRLTVT.

In nucleotides, the CDR3 is TGTGCCAGCAGCTTAGGGACTAGCGGGGACCAAGAGACCCAGTACTTC. This codes for CASSLGTSGDQETQYF. The chain employs TRBV7-9 and TRBJ2-5, with 12 bases fitting TRBD2. CDR1 SEHNR and CDR2 FQNEAQ come from the germline V gene (reference sequence). With 1 base clipped from V and 0 bases from J, the junction kept 0 bases outside the gene matches. The CDR3 runs to 16 residues.

The chain couples TRBV5-4 to TRBJ1-1; D perhaps matches TRBD1 (5 bases). There are 16 residues in the CDR3. V was trimmed by 4 bases and J by 4 bases, leaving 20 bases between them. CDR1 is SGHNT and CDR2 is YYREEE in the germline V gene (reference sequence). The CDR3 sequence is CASSIAGPNGGTEAFF. As DNA, the CDR3 is TGTGCCAGCAGCATTGCGGGGCCAAACGGGGGCACTGAAGCTTTCTTT.

This chain links TRBV7-8 with TRBJ2-5; D gene uncertain. With 3 bases removed from V and 2 bases from J, the gap between germline ends came to 10 bases. The CDR3 spans 14 residues. Germline CDR1 is SGHVS and CDR2 is FQNEAQ. Here the CDR3 reads CASSLGRSQETQYF. The CDR3 nucleotides are TGTGCCAGCAGCTTGGGCCGCAGTCAAGAGACCCAGTACTTC.

Of note for this clone: This may arise from a read error, as a much more abundant clone is one base away. The chain couples TRBV7-3 to TRBJ1-2; TRBD1 matches at 7 bases. Germline V lookup: CDR1 SGHTA, CDR2 FQGTGA. The CDR3 consists of 13 residues. The V gene end was trimmed by 5 bases and the J gene end by 2 bases; junction bases not matched to a gene: 2. The DNA of the CDR3 is TGTGCCAGCAGCCTGGGACAGAACTATGGCTACACCTTC. It specifies CASSLGQNYGYTF.